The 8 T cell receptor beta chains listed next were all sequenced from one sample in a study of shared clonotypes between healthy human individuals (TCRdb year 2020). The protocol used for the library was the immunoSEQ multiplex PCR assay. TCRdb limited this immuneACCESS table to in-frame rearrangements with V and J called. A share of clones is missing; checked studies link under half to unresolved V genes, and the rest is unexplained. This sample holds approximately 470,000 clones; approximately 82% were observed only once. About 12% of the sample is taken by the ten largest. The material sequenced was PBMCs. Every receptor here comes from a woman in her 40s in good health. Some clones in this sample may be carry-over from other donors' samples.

The CDR3 sequence is CASSSALYEQYF. The CDR3 DNA is TGTGCCAGCAGCTCAGCTCTATACGAGCAGTACTTC. The V call is TRBV11-2, the J call TRBJ2-7, with D unresolved. Trimming removed 4 bases at V and 4 bases at J, with 8 bases between. Germline assignment: CDR1 SGHAT and CDR2 FQNNGV. CDR3 length equals 12 residues.

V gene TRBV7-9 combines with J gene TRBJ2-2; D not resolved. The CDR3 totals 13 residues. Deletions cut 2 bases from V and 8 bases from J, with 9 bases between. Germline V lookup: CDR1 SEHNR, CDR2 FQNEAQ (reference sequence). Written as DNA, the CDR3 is TGTGCCAGCAGCTTATTGAGGCGTGGGGAGCTGTTTTTT. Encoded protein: CASSLLRRGELFF. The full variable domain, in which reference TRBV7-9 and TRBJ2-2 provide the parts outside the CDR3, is DTGVSQNPRHKITKRGQNVTFRCDPISEHNRLYWYRQTLGQGPEFLTYFQNEAQLEKSRLLSDRFSAERPKGSFSTLEIQRTEQGDSAMYLCASSLLRRGELFFGEGSRLTVL.

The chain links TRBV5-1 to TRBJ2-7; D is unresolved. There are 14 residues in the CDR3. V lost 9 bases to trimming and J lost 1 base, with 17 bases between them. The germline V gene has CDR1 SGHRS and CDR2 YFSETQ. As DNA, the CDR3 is TGCGCCACAGCTTGGATACCCGGGTCCTACGAGCAGTACTTC. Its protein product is CATAWIPGSYEQYF.

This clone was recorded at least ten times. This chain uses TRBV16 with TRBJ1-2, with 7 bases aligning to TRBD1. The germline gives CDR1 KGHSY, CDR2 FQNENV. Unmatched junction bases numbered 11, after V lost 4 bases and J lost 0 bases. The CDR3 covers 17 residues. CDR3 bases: TGTGCCAGCAGCCGGGGGAGCGGACAGGCCTCTAACTATGGCTACACCTTC. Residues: CASSRGSGQASNYGYTF.

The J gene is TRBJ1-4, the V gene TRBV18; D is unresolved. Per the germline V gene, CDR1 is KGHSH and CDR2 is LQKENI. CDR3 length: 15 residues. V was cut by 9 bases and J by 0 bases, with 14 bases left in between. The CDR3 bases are TGTGCCAGTTCAACGACTTGGGCAACTAATGAAAAACTGTTTTTT. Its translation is CASSTTWATNEKLFF.

CDR3 nucleotide sequence: TGTGCCAGCAGCTTAGGTTCAATAGCCCAAGAGACCCAGTACTTC. This translates into CASSLGSIAQETQYF. The chain joins TRBV7-9 to TRBJ2-5; D unclear. The length of the CDR3 is 15 residues. The V gene lost 1 base and the J gene lost 1 base, with 10 bases spanning the gap. The germline gives CDR1 SEHNR, CDR2 FQNEAQ (reference sequence).

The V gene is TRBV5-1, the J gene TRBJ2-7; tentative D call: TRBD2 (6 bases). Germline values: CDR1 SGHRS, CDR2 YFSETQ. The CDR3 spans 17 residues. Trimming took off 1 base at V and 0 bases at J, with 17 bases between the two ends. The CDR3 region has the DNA TGCGCCAGCAGCTTGAGTTGGAGCGGGCCTAGCTCCTACGAGCAGTACTTC. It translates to CASSLSWSGPSSYEQYF.

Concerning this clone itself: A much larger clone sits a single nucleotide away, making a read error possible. In DNA form, the CDR3 reads TGTGCCACCAGCAGAAACCGGGACAGGGTCCTGAACACTGAAGCTTTCTTT. This codes for CATSRNRDRVLNTEAFF. This chain joins TRBV15 and TRBJ1-1, with 9 bases identical to TRBD1. CDR3 length equals 17 residues. Unmatched junction bases numbered 7, after V lost 2 bases and J lost 0 bases. Germline loops: CDR1 LNHNV, CDR2 YYDKDF (reference sequence).